The 30 T cell receptor beta chains below come from one sample, sequenced in a study of cytomegalovirus exposure and HLA in healthy donors. PCR primers comprised 60 Vbeta and 13 Jbeta primers. The repertoire was sequenced with immunoSEQ multiplex PCR; TCRdb's copy has only in-frame clones and lacks some. Of 150,000 to 200,000 clones in the sample, 75% were seen once. The sample comprised PBMCs. The receptors derive from a woman aged 50 to 60 in good health and CMV-seropositive.

This clone appeared a single time. This chain links TRBV6-5 with TRBJ1-3; D unclear. V gave up 2 bases and J gave up 0 bases, with 8 bases separating them. The germline gives CDR1 MNHEY, CDR2 SVGAGI. The CDR3 runs 15 residues. The CDR3 sequence is CASSYRRSSGNTIYF. The CDR3 bases are TGTGCCAGCAGTTACCGGCGGAGCTCTGGAAACACCATATATTTT.

This clone was observed a few times. The gene calls are TRBV6-1 and TRBJ1-6; D gene unclear. Germline CDR1 reads MNHNS; CDR2 reads SASEGT. CDR3 length equals 16 residues. Trimming cost V 3 bases and J 9 bases, with 18 bases left between them. CDR3 nucleotide sequence: TGTGCCAGCAGTGAGACGGCCAGGCCCTTGGGTTCACCCCTCCACTTT. Translation: CASSETARPLGSPLHF.

V usage is TRBV11-2 and J usage is TRBJ2-1, with a possible D match to TRBD1 (5 bases). With 5 bases removed from V and 8 bases from J, the gap between germline ends came to 19 bases. Germline-derived CDR1 and CDR2 are SGHAT and FQNNGV. CDR3 size: 15 residues. Written as DNA, the CDR3 is TGTGCCAGCAGCCCAACTCTGACAGTGACCGATGAGCAGTTCTTC. This encodes CASSPTLTVTDEQFF. The whole variable domain, remainder taken from reference TRBV11-2 and TRBJ2-1, is EAGVAQSPRYKIIEKRQSVAFWCNPISGHATLYWYQQILGQGPKLLIQFQNNGVVDDSQLPKDRFSAERLKGVDSTLKIQPAKLEDSAVYLCASSPTLTVTDEQFFGPGTRLTVL.

V usage is TRBV4-1 and J usage is TRBJ2-1; maybe TRBD1 (6 bases). In germline, CDR1 is MGHRA, CDR2 YSYEKL. V was pared by 6 bases and J by 6 bases, with 21 bases between. The CDR3 length is 16 residues. The CDR3 sequence: CASSPHDGLGGNEQFF. The CDR3 DNA follows: TGCGCCAGCAGTCCACACGATGGGCTAGGGGGCAATGAGCAGTTCTTC.

In this sample, this clone turned up once. This sequence joins TRBV6-5 and TRBJ1-4, with 7 bases aligning to TRBD1. Germline loops: CDR1 MNHEY, CDR2 SVGAGI. The CDR3 runs 15 residues. With 5 bases clipped from V and 11 bases from J, the junction kept 14 bases outside the gene matches. The CDR3 protein is CASSPMGTVAWKLFF. As DNA, the CDR3 is TGTGCCAGCAGTCCAATGGGGACAGTAGCATGGAAACTGTTTTTT.

The rearrangement joins TRBV19 to TRBJ1-1; tentative D call: TRBD1 (5 bases). Germline V gives CDR1 LNHDA, CDR2 SQIVND (reference sequence). V lost 6 bases, J lost 5 bases, and 13 bases lay in between. The CDR3 loop spans 13 amino acids. CDR3 residues: CASSTGGWTEAFF. CDR3 DNA sequence: TGTGCCAGTAGCACCGGGGGTTGGACTGAAGCTTTCTTT.

The rearrangement joins TRBV2 to TRBJ2-7; D remains ambiguous. CDR1 is SNHLY, CDR2 FYNNEI, per germline. The CDR3 sequence is 13 residues long. V was trimmed by 6 bases and J by 4 bases, leaving 13 bases between them. CDR3 sequence: CASRNWAGYEQYF. CDR3 in DNA: TGTGCCAGCAGAAACTGGGCTGGGTACGAGCAGTACTTC.

This clone appeared a few times. The V call is TRBV5-1, the J call TRBJ2-3; D is possibly TRBD2 (6 bases). This CDR3 is built from 12 residues. Looked up from germline, CDR1 is SGHRS and CDR2 is YFSETQ. The germline V and J ends were trimmed by 3 bases and 11 bases, with 13 bases remaining between them. CDR3 region: CASSYGIGGQYF. Written as DNA, the CDR3 is TGCGCCAGCAGCTATGGAATCGGGGGGCAGTATTTT. The complete variable domain, with remaining parts taken from reference TRBV5-1 and TRBJ2-3, reads KAGVTQTPRYLIKTRGQQVTLSCSPISGHRSVSWYQQTPGQGLQFLFEYFSETQRNKGNFPGRFSGRQFSNSRSEMNVSTLELGDSALYLCASSYGIGGQYFGPGTRLTVL.

This clone was seen a handful of times. For the CDR3, the DNA is TGCGCCAGCAGCCAGGACTCTCCCTACGAGCAGTACTTC. Its protein product is CASSQDSPYEQYF. The V call is TRBV5-1, the J call TRBJ2-7; perhaps TRBD2 as D (5 bases). Germline CDR1 and CDR2: SGHRS and YFSETQ. V was trimmed by 4 bases and J by 2 bases, leaving 10 bases between them. The CDR3 sequence is 13 residues long. Full variable domain (missing parts from reference TRBV5-1 and TRBJ2-7): KAGVTQTPRYLIKTRGQQVTLSCSPISGHRSVSWYQQTPGQGLQFLFEYFSETQRNKGNFPGRFSGRQFSNSRSEMNVSTLELGDSALYLCASSQDSPYEQYFGPGTRLTVT.

The chain combines TRBV7-9 with TRBJ2-3; 9 nucleotides align to TRBD2. CDR3 length: 15 amino acids. The germline V gene encodes CDR1 SEHNR and CDR2 FQNEAQ (reference sequence). The V gene end was trimmed by 1 base and the J gene end by 5 bases; junction bases not matched to a gene: 4. CDR3 in amino acids: CASSLDGLAIDTQYF. CDR3 in DNA: TGTGCCAGCAGCTTAGACGGACTAGCGATAGATACGCAGTATTTT. The full variable domain, with the rest looked up from reference TRBV7-9 and TRBJ2-3, is DTGVSQNPRHKITKRGQNVTFRCDPISEHNRLYWYRQTLGQGPEFLTYFQNEAQLEKSRLLSDRFSAERPKGSFSTLEIQRTEQGDSAMYLCASSLDGLAIDTQYFGPGTRLTVL.

CDR3 in DNA: TGCGCCAGCAGCCGAGAGGACAGGTTAGCCCTCTCCTACAATGAGCAGTTCTTC. Translated: CASSREDRLALSYNEQFF. The chain has TRBV4-1 and TRBJ2-1; 7 bases are a match to TRBD1. CDR3 size: 18 residues. V dropped 4 bases and J dropped 0; count of bases not matched to a gene: 12. Germline CDR1 MGHRA, CDR2 YSYEKL.

The genes are TRBV6-1 and TRBJ1-5; 7 bases align to TRBD1. Germline V CDR1 and CDR2: MNHNS, SASEGT. J gave up 1 base and V 4 bases, and 7 bases lay outside the gene matches. The CDR3 is 16 residues long. CDR3 loop: CASSGVTGASNQPQHF. The CDR3 DNA sequence: TGTGCCAGCAGTGGAGTTACAGGGGCGAGCAATCAGCCCCAGCATTTT.

This clone was observed a handful of times. The chain carries TRBV11-2 and TRBJ1-5; D call uncertain. The CDR3 has 13 residues. From germline, CDR1 is SGHAT and CDR2 FQNNGV. V lost 1 base and J 4 bases, leaving 5 bases between the germline ends. CDR3 in DNA: TGTGCCAGCAGCTTAGTCGTTAATCAGCCCCAGCATTTT. Its protein is CASSLVVNQPQHF.

The genes are TRBV11-2 and TRBJ1-6; 8 nucleotides align to TRBD1. V gave up 5 bases and J gave up 8 bases; unmatched junction bases: 11. Germline lookup yields CDR1 SGHAT and CDR2 FQNNGV. This CDR3 is built from 16 residues. The CDR3, as DNA: TGTGCCAGCAGCCATCAAAGGGACAGGCCACATTCACCCCTCCACTTT. Protein: CASSHQRDRPHSPLHF.

The J gene is TRBJ2-1, the V gene TRBV2; no reliable D call. The V and J ends lost 7 bases and 9 bases respectively, with 22 bases between them. CDR1 and CDR2 (germline): SNHLY, FYNNEI. The CDR3 is 15 amino acids. CDR3 amino acids: CASTLTGSESSEQFF. The CDR3 DNA reads TGTGCCAGCACCTTGACGGGTTCTGAATCCAGTGAGCAGTTCTTC.

The chain uses TRBV18 and TRBJ1-4; TRBD1 is a possible D gene (5 bases). Germline V gene lookup returns CDR1 KGHSH and CDR2 LQKENI. There are 15 residues in the CDR3. V was cut by 3 bases and J by 8 bases, with 16 bases left in between. The CDR3 region is CASSPRLGQGEKLFF. CDR3 nucleotides: TGTGCCAGCTCACCCAGATTGGGGCAGGGAGAAAAACTGTTTTTT.

This clone was seen a handful of times. CDR3 region: CASSPDRGFHEQYF. The CDR3, as DNA: TGTGCCAGCAGCCCAGACAGGGGGTTCCACGAGCAGTACTTC. The chain joins TRBV11-2 to TRBJ2-7; 9 positions agree with TRBD1. The CDR3 is 14 amino acids. J gave up 5 bases and V 5 bases, and 7 bases lay outside the gene matches. Germline V gene data show CDR1 as SGHAT and CDR2 as FQNNGV. The full variable domain, completed using reference TRBV11-2 and TRBJ2-7, is EAGVAQSPRYKIIEKRQSVAFWCNPISGHATLYWYQQILGQGPKLLIQFQNNGVVDDSQLPKDRFSAERLKGVDSTLKIQPAKLEDSAVYLCASSPDRGFHEQYFGPGTRLTVT.

The chain uses TRBV5-4 and TRBJ2-7, with 7 bases identical to TRBD2. The CDR3 sequence is 15 residues long. Per germline, CDR1 SGHNT and CDR2 YYREEE (reference sequence). V shed 4 bases, J shed 6 bases, and the junction held 13 bases outside the gene matches. CDR3 amino acids: CASSPPGTIPSEQYF. The CDR3 region has the DNA TGTGCCAGCAGCCCCCCCGGGACTATCCCGAGCGAGCAGTACTTC.

The rearrangement uses TRBV2 and TRBJ1-5; 10 bases are shared with TRBD1. The J segment lost 7 bases and the V segment lost 6 bases, leaving 9 bases of the junction unmatched. The CDR3 sequence is 15 residues long. Germline CDR1 is SNHLY and CDR2 is FYNNEI. CDR3 region: CASSPSATGGQPQHF. The CDR3 region has the DNA TGTGCCAGCAGCCCGTCGGCGACAGGGGGCCAGCCCCAGCATTTT.

The chain is built from TRBV2 and TRBJ2-3; D is unclear. Germline V lookup: CDR1 SNHLY, CDR2 FYNNEI. The CDR3 length is 15 residues. Trimming removed 0 bases at V and 2 bases at J, with 9 bases between. The CDR3 protein is CASSEAGQLTDTQYF. The CDR3 coding sequence is TGTGCCAGCAGTGAAGCGGGCCAGCTCACAGATACGCAGTATTTT. The whole variable domain, filled in from reference TRBV2 and TRBJ2-3, reads EPEVTQTPSHQVTQMGQEVILRCVPISNHLYFYWYRQILGQKVEFLVSFYNNEISEKSEIFDDQFSVERPDGSNFTLKIRSTKLEDSAMYFCASSEAGQLTDTQYFGPGTRLTVL.

The chain employs TRBV4-1 and TRBJ2-1; 8 bases match TRBD2. The V and J ends lost 1 base and 8 bases, in that order; junction bases with no gene match: 10. This CDR3 is 16 amino acids long. The germline CDR1 and CDR2 sequences are MGHRA and YSYEKL. The CDR3 DNA reads as TGCGCCAGCAGCCAAGTCGGGACTAGAGTTCTCCATGAGCAGTTCTTC. It encodes CASSQVGTRVLHEQFF.

The sample holds a few counts of this clone. The V gene is TRBV6-6, the J gene TRBJ1-1, with D maybe TRBD1 (5 bases). This CDR3 is built from 12 residues. Between the trimmed V and J ends, which lost 7 bases and 11 bases, there was a span of 17 bases. Germline V gene data show CDR1 as MNHNY and CDR2 as SVGAGI (reference sequence). The CDR3 sequence is CASTQLDTRAFF. The CDR3 coding sequence is TGTGCCAGCACCCAGTTGGACACGCGGGCTTTCTTT.

The CDR3 region is CASSLIAGGHNEQFF. CDR3 DNA: TGTGCCAGCAGCCTTATAGCGGGGGGGCACAATGAGCAGTTCTTC. The chain employs TRBV7-8 and TRBJ2-1; 11 bases are a match to TRBD2. The CDR3 has 15 amino acids. Germline V CDR1 and CDR2: SGHVS, FQNEAQ. V was pared by 5 bases and J by 5 bases, with 5 bases of the junction left unmatched.

V usage is TRBV4-1 and J usage is TRBJ2-3, with D possibly matching TRBD2 (6 bases). Between the trimmed V and J ends, which lost 2 bases and 4 bases, there was a span of 22 bases. The CDR3 runs 18 residues. Germline V lookup: CDR1 MGHRA, CDR2 YSYEKL. CDR3 sequence (DNA): TGCGCCAGCAGCCAACGGAGGCCCGGGACTGAGACACCAGATACGCAGTATTTT. As protein: CASSQRRPGTETPDTQYF.

J is TRBJ1-1 and V is TRBV18; D is ambiguous. Trimming took 2 bases from V and 7 from J, leaving 14 bases between them. The CDR3 consists of 14 residues. Germline CDR1 reads KGHSH; CDR2 reads LQKENI. The CDR3 spells CASSPNWAGDEAFF. The CDR3 nucleotides are TGTGCCAGCTCACCAAATTGGGCCGGTGATGAAGCTTTCTTT. Filled out from reference TRBV18 and TRBJ1-1, the complete variable domain reads NAGVMQNPRHLVRRRGQEARLRCSPMKGHSHVYWYRQLPEEGLKFMVYLQKENIIDESGMPKERFSAEFPKEGPSILRIQQVVRGDSAAYFCASSPNWAGDEAFFGQGTRLTVV.

The V gene is TRBV29-1, the J gene TRBJ2-2; the match to TRBD2 covers 7 bases. The J segment lost 6 bases and the V segment lost 7 bases, leaving 8 bases of the junction unmatched. This CDR3 is 13 amino acids long. Germline CDR1 reads SQVTM; CDR2 reads ANQGSEA. CDR3 protein: CSGLSGGPGELFF. In nucleotides, the CDR3 is TGCAGCGGGCTATCGGGGGGACCCGGGGAGCTGTTTTTT.

V gene TRBV6-1 combines with J gene TRBJ2-1; the D gene is possibly TRBD1 (5 bases). The germline V and J ends were trimmed by 6 bases and 7 bases, with 10 bases remaining between them. The germline gives CDR1 MNHNS, CDR2 SASEGT. The CDR3 has 12 amino acids. The CDR3 reads CASSFYRNEQFF. CDR3 DNA sequence: TGTGCCAGCAGCTTCTACAGGAATGAGCAGTTCTTC.

The chain combines TRBV2 with TRBJ2-2; possibly TRBD2 for D (7 bases). Germline V gene data show CDR1 as SNHLY and CDR2 as FYNNEI. The germline V and J ends were trimmed by 2 bases and 3 bases, with 13 bases remaining between them. The CDR3 runs 16 residues. The CDR3 spells CASSEFGGAYTGELFF. CDR3 nucleotide sequence: TGTGCCAGCAGTGAATTTGGGGGGGCCTACACCGGGGAGCTGTTTTTT.

The chain carries TRBV2 and TRBJ2-7; tentative D call: TRBD1 (6 bases). The CDR3 consists of 14 residues. V lost 6 bases to trimming and J lost 3 bases, with 15 bases between them. Germline loops: CDR1 SNHLY, CDR2 FYNNEI. The chain's CDR3 is CASRRSDRSYEQYF. The CDR3 DNA is TGTGCCAGCAGACGATCTGACAGGAGCTACGAGCAGTACTTC.

The V and J genes are TRBV2 and TRBJ1-2; tentatively, D is TRBD1 (6 bases). The V end lost 6 bases, the J end lost 6 bases, and 20 bases lay between the germline ends. Germline assignment: CDR1 SNHLY and CDR2 FYNNEI. CDR3 length equals 15 residues. The CDR3 loop is CASSSLLAGADGYTF. The DNA for the CDR3 is TGTGCCAGCAGCTCCCTCTTAGCAGGGGCGGATGGCTACACCTTC.